Given below is one TCR beta chain in context. The antigen this receptor binds is unknown. The input lacks base qualities; no much larger clone sits a single base away. The trial excluded patients who had a history of autoimmune disease or who were on systemic immunosuppression. Peripheral blood for TCR sequencing was collected from all dose cohorts at baseline, on cycle 4 day 1, and on cycle 7 day 1. Samples came from an open-label, multicenter, first-in-human phase I dose-escalation trial of ivuxolimab. Adults with locally advanced or metastatic head and neck squamous cell, hepatocellular, melanoma or renal cell carcinoma were enrolled in the trial. Before TCR sequencing, CD4+ T cells and CD8+ T cells were sorted from peripheral blood as separate populations. The data originate from a study of OX40 agonist ivuxolimab in advanced cancers. Study-wide context: Ivuxolimab, which targeted the costimulatory receptor OX40 (CD134), was an agonistic, fully human IgG2 monoclonal antibody. Intravenous ivuxolimab was administered to patients every 2 weeks at six dose levels: 0.01, 0.1, 0.3, 1.5, 3 and 10 mg/kg. Among the roughly 54 dose-escalation patients, around 19 had hepatocellular carcinoma, roughly 15 melanoma, 9 renal cell carcinoma and 9 head and neck cancer. In the dose-escalation cohort, more than 80% of patients were male, and the mean age was roughly 60 years with a range of roughly 20 to 85. Patients were allowed to have had prior anti-PD-1, anti-PD-L1 or anti-CTLA-4 therapy, and approximately 39% of the dose-escalation patients had been treated with checkpoint inhibitors. Partial responses occurred in three dose-escalation patients, of whom one had hepatocellular carcinoma and two had cutaneous melanoma. Peripheral TCRbeta sequencing was intended to test whether TCR sequence diversity was altered and clonal T-cell expansion was caused by ivuxolimab. The monotherapy dose-escalation portion (N ≈ 57 patients) of the phase I ivuxolimab trial is reported in the paper.

Genomic DNA was isolated from the sorted cells so that the TCRbeta CDR3 region could be sequenced. The immunoSEQ Assay was used for sequencing of TCRbeta CDR3 regions. TCRdb took over this immuneACCESS table, retaining in-frame rearrangements with V and J assigned. Such tables are incomplete; in checked studies, under half of the missing clones stem from an unresolved V gene, and the remainder is unexplained. The sample records under 100,000 clones, roughly 83% of which are singletons. The ten largest clones represent approximately 0.9% of the sample. Reading from cysteine to phenylalanine, the CDR3 counts 16 amino acids. Only the CDR3 DNA is retained, 48 bases long and in frame from the first base. CDR1 and CDR2 were assigned from the germline V gene as MNHNS and SASEGT. Trimmed from V: 2 bases; trimmed from J: 2 bases; junction bases lacking a gene match: 5. Here is what the overall study found, with its caveats: Which antigens the clonally expanded peripheral T cells were specific for was not determined. Low levels of normalized T-cell clonal expansion were also seen in some patients who did not respond. In partial responders in the 0.1-3.0 mg/kg groups, normalized peripheral clonal expansion was found to be among the lowest, especially among CD8+ T cells. After ivuxolimab, CD8+ T cells had more expanded clones than CD4+ T cells on average. At doses from 0.1 to 3.0 mg/kg, clonal expansion was seen in both CD4+ and CD8+ blood T cells between baseline and week 6.

Specimen: CD4+ or CD8+ T cells sorted from blood, collected in a trial of the OX40 agonist ivuxolimab. This chain joins TRBV6-1 to TRBJ2-1; 8 central nucleotides agree with TRBD2. The clonotype originates from an adult with an advanced solid tumor such as melanoma, head and neck, liver or kidney cancer. The DNA sequence is as follows: TGTGCCAGCAGTGAATCGGGGGGGCCCCCCTACAATGAGCAGTTCTTC. This sequence encodes CASSESGGPPYNEQFF.